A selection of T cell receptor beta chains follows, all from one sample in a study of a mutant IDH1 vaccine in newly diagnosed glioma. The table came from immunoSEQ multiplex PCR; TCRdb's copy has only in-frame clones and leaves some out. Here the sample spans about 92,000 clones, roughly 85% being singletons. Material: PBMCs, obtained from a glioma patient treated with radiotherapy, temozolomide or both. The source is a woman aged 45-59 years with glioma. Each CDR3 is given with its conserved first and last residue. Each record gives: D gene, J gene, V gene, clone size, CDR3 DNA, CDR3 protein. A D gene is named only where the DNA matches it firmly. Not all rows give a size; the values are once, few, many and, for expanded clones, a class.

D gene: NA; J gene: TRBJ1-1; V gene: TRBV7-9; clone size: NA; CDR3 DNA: TGTGCCAGCAGCCCCCCCGGGAGGGGCACTGAAGCTTTCTTT; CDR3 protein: CASSPPGRGTEAFF
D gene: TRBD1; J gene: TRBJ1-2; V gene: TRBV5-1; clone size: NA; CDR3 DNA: TGCGCCAGCAGCTTCGCCGGACAGGATTATGGCTACACCTTC; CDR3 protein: CASSFAGQDYGYTF
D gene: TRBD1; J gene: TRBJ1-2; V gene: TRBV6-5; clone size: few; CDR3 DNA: TGTGCCAGCAGTTATCAGGGGGCGAGCTATGGCTACACCTTC; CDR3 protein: CASSYQGASYGYTF
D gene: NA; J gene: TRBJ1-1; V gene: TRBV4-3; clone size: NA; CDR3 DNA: TGCGCCAGCGCCCCGGGGGAGGGTGGGGCTGAAGCTTTCTTT; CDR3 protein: CASAPGEGGAEAFF
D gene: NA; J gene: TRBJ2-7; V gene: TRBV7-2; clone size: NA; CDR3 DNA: TGTGCCAGCAGCTTAGGTCGGGGGCTGCAGTACGAGCAGTACTTC; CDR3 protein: CASSLGRGLQYEQYF
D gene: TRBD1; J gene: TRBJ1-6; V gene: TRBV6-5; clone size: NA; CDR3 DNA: TGTGCCAGCAGGCCCGGGACAGAAAATTCACCCCTCCACTTT; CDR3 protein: CASRPGTENSPLHF
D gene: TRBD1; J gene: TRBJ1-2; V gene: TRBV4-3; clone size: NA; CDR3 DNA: TGCGCCAGCAGCCAAAATTGGGACAGGGGGCAAGGCTACACCTTC; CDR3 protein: CASSQNWDRGQGYTF
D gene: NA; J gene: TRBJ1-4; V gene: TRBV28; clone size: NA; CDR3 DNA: TGTGCCAGCACATCAGGTGGGACTAATGAAAAACTGTTTTTT; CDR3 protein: CASTSGGTNEKLFF
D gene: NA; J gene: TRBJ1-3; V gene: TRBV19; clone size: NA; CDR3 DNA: TGTGCCAGTAGTATCTATCAGCCCTACTCTGGAAACACCATATATTTT; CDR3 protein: CASSIYQPYSGNTIYF
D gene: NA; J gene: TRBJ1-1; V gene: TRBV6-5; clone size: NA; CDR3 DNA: TGTGCCAGCAGTTACTCAGGGGGGGATTACACTGAAGCTTTCTTT; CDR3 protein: CASSYSGGDYTEAFF
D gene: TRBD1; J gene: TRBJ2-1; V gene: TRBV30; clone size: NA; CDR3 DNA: TGTGCCTGGACAGGGGGCATGTACAATGAGCAGTTCTTC; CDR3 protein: CAWTGGMYNEQFF
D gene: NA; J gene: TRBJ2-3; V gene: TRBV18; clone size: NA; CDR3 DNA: TGTGCCAGCTCACCCGTCTCGGGGGCGCGTTTCACAGATACGCAGTATTTT; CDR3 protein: CASSPVSGARFTDTQYF
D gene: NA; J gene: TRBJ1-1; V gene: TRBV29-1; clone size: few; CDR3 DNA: TGCAGCGTCAGGAGGGGGACTGAAGCTTTCTTT; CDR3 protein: CSVRRGTEAFF
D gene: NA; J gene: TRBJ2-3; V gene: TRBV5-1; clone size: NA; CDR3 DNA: TGCGCCAGCAGCTTGGACAGGGAGGGGGATACGCAGTATTTT; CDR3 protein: CASSLDREGDTQYF
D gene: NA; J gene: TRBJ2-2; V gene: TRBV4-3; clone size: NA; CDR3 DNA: TGCGCCAGCAGCCAGATCAACACCGGGGAGCTGTTTTTT; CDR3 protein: CASSQINTGELFF
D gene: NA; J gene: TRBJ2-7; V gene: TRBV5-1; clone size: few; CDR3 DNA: TGCGCCAGCACGCCGCAGGGGAGAGACTACGAGCAGTACTTC; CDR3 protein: CASTPQGRDYEQYF
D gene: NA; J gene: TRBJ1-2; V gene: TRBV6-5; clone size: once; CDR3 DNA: TGTGCCAGCAGTCCCGGAGGAGCCTTAATCAGCGGCTACACCTTC; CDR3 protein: CASSPGGALISGYTF
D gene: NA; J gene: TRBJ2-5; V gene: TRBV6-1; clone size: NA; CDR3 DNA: TGTGCCAGCAGGGCATCTCAGGGGCAAGAGACCCAGTACTTC; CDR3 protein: CASRASQGQETQYF
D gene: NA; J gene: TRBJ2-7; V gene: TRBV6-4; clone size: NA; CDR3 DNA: TGTGCCAGCAGCCCTATGAACGAGCAGTACTTC; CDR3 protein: CASSPMNEQYF
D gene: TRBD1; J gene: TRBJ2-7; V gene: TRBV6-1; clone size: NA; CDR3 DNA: TGTGCCAGCAGTGAAGCAGGGACAGGGAACTACGAGCAGTACTTC; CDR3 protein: CASSEAGTGNYEQYF
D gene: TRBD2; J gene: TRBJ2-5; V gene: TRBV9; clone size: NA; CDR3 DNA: TGTGCCAGCAGCGTAGGCGGGGGAGAGACCCAGTACTTC; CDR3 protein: CASSVGGGETQYF
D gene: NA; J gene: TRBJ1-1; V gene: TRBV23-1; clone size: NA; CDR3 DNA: TGCGCCAGCAGTCAATCGATGAAAGGAGGGGTTGAAGCTTTCTTT; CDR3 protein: CASSQSMKGGVEAFF
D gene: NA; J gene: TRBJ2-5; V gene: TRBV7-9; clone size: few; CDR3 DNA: TGTGCCAGCAGCTTAGGACGGCAAGAGACCCAGTACTTC; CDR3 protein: CASSLGRQETQYF
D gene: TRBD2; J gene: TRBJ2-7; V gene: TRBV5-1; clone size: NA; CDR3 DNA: TGCGCCAGCAGCCAGGAGCCTAGCGGGGGGTCCTACGAGCAGTACTTC; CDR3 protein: CASSQEPSGGSYEQYF
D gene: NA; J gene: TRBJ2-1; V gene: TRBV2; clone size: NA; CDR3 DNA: TGTGCCAGCACCCTTGGACTATACAATGAGCAGTTCTTC; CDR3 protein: CASTLGLYNEQFF
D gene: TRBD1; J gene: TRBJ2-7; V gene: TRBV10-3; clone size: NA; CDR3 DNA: TGTGCCATCAGTGAGCGACAGGGGCCCTACGAGCAGTACTTC; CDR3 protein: CAISERQGPYEQYF
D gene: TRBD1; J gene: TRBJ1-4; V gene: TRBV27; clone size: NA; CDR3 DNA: TGTGCCAGCAGTTTGAACAGGGGTGTTAATGAAAAACTGTTTTTT; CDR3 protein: CASSLNRGVNEKLFF
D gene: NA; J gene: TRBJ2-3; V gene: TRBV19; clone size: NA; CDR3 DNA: TGTGCCGTTGGGGACCGGGGGCCAGATACGCAGTATTTT; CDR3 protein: CAVGDRGPDTQYF
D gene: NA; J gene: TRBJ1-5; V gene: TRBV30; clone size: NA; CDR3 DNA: TGTGCCTGGAGTGTAGAGAGAGGAAAATATAGCAATCAGCCCCAGCATTTT; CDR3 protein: CAWSVERGKYSNQPQHF
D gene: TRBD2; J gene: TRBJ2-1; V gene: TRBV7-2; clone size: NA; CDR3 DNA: TGTGCCAGCAGCTTATCGGGGGGACGCTACAATGAGCAGTTCTTC; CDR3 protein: CASSLSGGRYNEQFF
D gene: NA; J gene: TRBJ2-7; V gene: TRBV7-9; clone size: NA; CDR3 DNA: TGTGCCAGCAGCGACCGGGGGGCCGGGGAGCAGTACTTC; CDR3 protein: CASSDRGAGEQYF
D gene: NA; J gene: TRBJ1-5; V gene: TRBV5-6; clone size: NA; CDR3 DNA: TGTGCCAGCAGCTTTTCTGGGTTTACTCAGCCCCAGCATTTT; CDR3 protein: CASSFSGFTQPQHF